This T cell receptor (beta chain) emerged from a study of a mutant IDH1 vaccine in newly diagnosed glioma. Notes on the study in general: Apparently, pseudoprogression bore no relation to changes among the top peripheral T cell clonotypes.

Worth noting for this clone: Its antigen remains unidentified.

Time point here: baseline, week 1 (first vaccination visit). Stated treatment: pre-vaccination baseline after standard-of-care therapy. New IDH1-mutant, ATRX-lost WHO grade 3 or 4 astrocytomas occurred in donors. The CDR3 extends over 11 amino acids. The V end was cut by 6 bases, the J end by 8 bases, with 10 bases between. CDR1 SGHTA and CDR2 FQGNSA come from the germline V gene. Sequencing used immunoSEQ multiplex PCR; TCRdb keeps in-frame clones, though not all of them. The sample has nearly 70,000 clones; 79% are singletons. This TCR was sampled from a man between 50 and 59 years old with glioma. The chain is built from TRBV7-2 and TRBJ1-2; D not certain. Specimen: PBMCs, collected from a glioma patient treated with radiotherapy, temozolomide or both. For the CDR3, the DNA is TGTGCCAGCAGTCCGATTTTGGGCTACACCTTC. It is translated as CASSPILGYTF.